These T cell receptor beta chains were read from a single sample in a study of blood T cell repertoires in COVID-19. Clones were sequenced by immunoSEQ multiplex PCR, and TCRdb holds only the in-frame ones, with some missing. This table has approximately 210,000 clones, around four fifths appearing once. The sample taken for sequencing was peripheral blood. The receptors were gathered from a human donor in a cohort sampled during active COVID-19. CDR3s include the opening cysteine and the closing phenylalanine or tryptophan.

V gene,CDR3 protein
TRBV7-2,CASSPLAYTDTQYF
TRBV6-5,CASSILAGEQQYF
TRBV27,CASTRTGWHEQYF
TRBV7-2,CASSPHSGGETQYF
TRBV7-6,CASRLAGQETQYF
TRBV19,CASSSGNSQETQYF
TRBV6-5,CASITGTAQNYGYTF
TRBV7-2,CASSLAFSGGSNEQFF
TRBV6-6,CASSGGSGTVNQPQHF
TRBV19,CASSIKPTFNEQFF
TRBV4-1,CASSQYQRALETQYF
TRBV9,CASSDKRTGNTEAFF
TRBV20-1,CSASFDRRVETQYF
TRBV6-5,CASGLQGFGGYTF
TRBV7-8,CASSLVQGHTEAFF
TRBV7-3,CASSSTGQSNTGELFF
TRBV9,CASSAAHTESLHF
TRBV28,CASRPDSGGDTQYF
TRBV10-3,CATNRAGGQETDTQYF
TRBV9,CASSAGLAGGQETQYF
TRBV28,CASGEVSQETQYF
TRBV3-1/TRBV3-2,CASSHNRLGTEAFF
TRBV5-4,CASAPGWDRVNTGELFF
TRBV18,CASSPDSLNYEQYF
TRBV30,CAWSVREEGYGYTF
TRBV5-5,CASSFGTVNTEAFF
TRBV3-1/TRBV3-2,CASSPTGIPLHF
TRBV7-3,CASSLSRENEQFF
TRBV14,CASSQDQGTTIYF